This entry lists 11 T cell receptor beta chains sequenced from one sample in a study of T cells in Graves' hyperthyroidism and ophthalmopathy. TCR beta CDR3 region amplification was performed from RNA transcripts. HTBI primers were employed in a first-round RT-PCR of the TCR CDR3. TCRdb itself ran the multiplex PCR reads through MiXCR, one entry per CDR3 protein. The sample has around 480,000 distinct CDR3 sequences, 13% to 15% seen once. Source material: blood. These receptors originate from a woman aged 18-29 years with Graves' hyperthyroidism.

About this clonotype: This may be a read error: a much more frequent sequence differs by one nucleotide. The rearrangement links TRBV3-1 to TRBJ2-1; D is ambiguous. CDR1 is LGHDT, CDR2 YNNKEL, per germline (reference sequence). This CDR3 has 13 amino acids. The CDR3 spells CAGSQEDLIEQFF. Here the CDR3 DNA reads TGTGCCGGCAGCCAAGAAGACTTGATTGAGCAGTTCTTC.

There are a few counts of this clonotype. The CDR3: CASSLSTWGTEAFF. CDR3 sequence (DNA): TGTGCCAGCAGCTTATCTACCTGGGGTACTGAAGCTTTCTTT. The chain combines TRBV7-2 with TRBJ1-1, with unresolved D. This CDR3 has 14 residues. Trimming stripped 2 bases from V and 5 bases from J, with 12 bases between. Germline V gene lookup returns CDR1 SGHTA and CDR2 FQGNSA.

This clonotype was found many times. The gene calls are TRBV11-2 and TRBJ2-5, with a weak D call TRBD1 (6 bases). The V gene's germline CDR1 is SGHAT and CDR2 FQNNGV. Trimming took 4 bases from V and 4 from J, leaving 19 bases between them. The CDR3 has 16 amino acids. The CDR3 is CASSYTQGSGRETQYF. The CDR3 DNA is TGTGCCAGCAGCTACACACAGGGCTCAGGGAGAGAGACCCAGTACTTC.

This clonotype has more than one count but fewer than ten. The genes are TRBV7-3 and TRBJ1-3; D perhaps matches TRBD1 (6 bases). CDR1 and CDR2 (germline): SGHTA, FQGTGA. Trimming left V 6 bases short and J 4 bases short, with 16 bases between. The CDR3 runs to 15 residues. The CDR3 loop is CASSPAGAQGNTIYF. CDR3 DNA: TGTGCCAGCAGTCCAGCGGGGGCGCAGGGAAACACCATATATTTT.

The V call is TRBV18, the J call TRBJ1-2; 7 nucleotides agree with TRBD1. J was trimmed by 7 bases and V by 0 bases; bases with no gene match: 2. The CDR3 sequence is 13 residues long. Germline CDR1 is KGHSH and CDR2 is LQKENI. CDR3 bases: TGTGCCAGCTCACCACCAGGGGGCTGTGGCTACACCTTC. Protein product: CASSPPGGCGYTF.

The genes are TRBV4-1 and TRBJ2-5; 7 bases agree with TRBD1. Germline trimming cut 0 bases from V and 4 bases from J; bases unmatched to any gene: 2. This CDR3 spans 14 amino acids. In germline, CDR1 is MGHRA, CDR2 YSYEKL. CDR3 DNA: TGCGCCAGCAGCCAAGAGGGACAGAGAGAGACCCAGTACTTC. This encodes CASSQEGQRETQYF.

This clonotype was counted ten times or more. The chain couples TRBV6-1 to TRBJ2-1, with 12 bases that match TRBD2. Germline assignment: CDR1 MNHNS and CDR2 SASEGT. The junction had 9 bases not matched to a gene; V was cut back by 6 bases and J by 9 bases. The CDR3 length is 15 residues. The CDR3 loop reads CASSDRTSGTTEQFF. The CDR3 DNA reads TGTGCCAGCAGCGATCGGACTAGCGGGACCACTGAGCAGTTCTTC.

This clonotype was seen many times. V usage is TRBV5-1 and J usage is TRBJ2-1, with TRBD1 matching over 12 bases. Germline V gene sequence: CDR1 SGHRS, CDR2 YFSETQ. The CDR3 is 16 residues long. The J segment lost 10 bases and the V segment lost 5 bases, leaving 13 bases of the junction unmatched. In DNA, the CDR3 is TGCGCCAGCAGGTACGAAACGGGACAGGGGGCACACGAGCAGTTCTTC. It yields the protein CASRYETGQGAHEQFF. The whole variable domain, filled in from reference TRBV5-1 and TRBJ2-1, reads KAGVTQTPRYLIKTRGQQVTLSCSPISGHRSVSWYQQTPGQGLQFLFEYFSETQRNKGNFPGRFSGRQFSNSRSEMNVSTLELGDSALYLCASRYETGQGAHEQFFGPGTRLTVL.

In this sample, this clonotype turned up many times. The rearrangement links TRBV7-3 to TRBJ2-1; TRBD2 is a possible D gene (6 bases). The CDR3 extends over 12 amino acids. Trimming stripped 4 bases from V and 10 bases from J, with 11 bases between. The germline gives CDR1 SGHTA, CDR2 FQGTGA. The CDR3 protein is CASSSVGGEQFF. In DNA form, the CDR3 reads TGTGCCAGCAGCTCAGTGGGGGGAGAGCAGTTCTTC.

There are a few counts of this clonotype. V gene TRBV7-9 combines with J gene TRBJ2-7; 7 positions agree with TRBD1. CDR1 SEHNR and CDR2 FQNEAQ come from the germline V gene (reference sequence). J gave up 5 bases and V 6 bases, and 10 bases lay outside the gene matches. This CDR3 comprises 14 residues. The CDR3 loop reads CASRPDRVIDEQYF. CDR3 nucleotides: TGTGCCAGCAGACCTGACAGGGTCATCGACGAGCAGTACTTC.

Comments on this clonotype: A much bigger clone sits one base away, suggesting this may be a read error. This rearrangement joins TRBV6-1 to TRBJ1-1; D uncertain. CDR1 is MNHNS and CDR2 is SASEGT in the germline V gene. V was pared by 7 bases and J by 1 base, with 7 bases between. The CDR3 has 12 amino acids. The CDR3 region is CASTWGNTEAFF. CDR3 coding DNA: TGTGCCAGCACTTGGGGGAACACTGAAGCTTTCTTT.